In this sample, the clone carrying this T cell receptor beta chain turned up many times. Covering alpha and beta chains, TRAV- and TRBV-specific primers were used for the first-strand cDNA. Amplification of TCRs used a constant-region primer and V-primer adapter for about 18 PCR cycles. MiXCR was run by TCRdb on the reads, yielding one entry per CDR3 protein. The data contain some 100,000 distinct CDR3 sequences, 20% of them seen just once; the ten biggest clones take up over 4%. This sample is part of a study of low-dose radiotherapy and immunotherapy resistance in tumors. Whole-study context: Patients were on oral aspirin 300 mg taken daily for four cycles from cycle 1 day 1.

Trimming took 5 bases from V and 2 from J; bases not matched to a gene: 12. The CDR3 covers 17 residues. The germline V gene has CDR1 SGHAT and CDR2 FQNNGV. As for time point: after trial treatment. Specified treatment: LDRT plus nivolumab, ipilimumab, low-dose cyclophosphamide and aspirin (RACIN trial). Qualifying patients carried advanced solid tumors devoid of tumor-infiltrating lymphocytes. The V gene is TRBV11-2, the J gene TRBJ2-3, with 8 positions matching TRBD2. The sequenced sample was PBMCs, obtained after low-dose radiotherapy plus immunotherapy. This receptor was taken from a male donor with prostate cancer. Here the CDR3 reads CASSTRDSGAITDTQYF. The CDR3 DNA follows: TGTGCCAGCAGCACCCGGGATAGCGGGGCGATCACAGATACGCAGTATTTT.